These 21 T cell receptor beta chains were sequenced from one sample in a study of T-cell reconstitution after alpha-beta-depleted transplantation in children. Researchers prepared the TCRbeta library using unique molecular identifiers, the study reports. Via MiXCR, TCRdb re-called the PCR reads, giving one row per CDR3 protein. Among 490,000 or so distinct CDR3 sequences listed, about 10% were seen once. The sample was PBMCs, taken before TCRalphabeta/CD19-depleted stem cell transplant. The source of these receptors is a child younger than 10 with inherited bone marrow failure, due to receive a stem cell transplant.

This clonotype was detected ten times or more. The V and J genes are TRBV4-2 and TRBJ2-1, with 8 positions matching TRBD2. The CDR3 runs 15 residues. V was pared by 5 bases and J by 9 bases, with 12 bases of the junction left unmatched. Germline V gene data show CDR1 as LGHNA and CDR2 as YNFKEQ. The CDR3 here is CASSSARLAGFEQFF. In nucleotides, the CDR3 is TGTGCCAGCAGCTCCGCTAGGCTAGCGGGTTTTGAGCAGTTCTTC.

This clonotype was detected many times. The chain employs TRBV5-1 and TRBJ2-7; TRBD2 aligns across 10 bases. Germline values: CDR1 SGHRS, CDR2 YFSETQ. The V and J ends lost 0 bases and 6 bases, in that order; junction bases with no gene match: 15. The CDR3 is 18 residues long. CDR3 sequence (DNA): TGCGCCAGCAGCTTGGGACACGTGAGAGGGACTAGCGTTAGCGAGCAGTACTTC. Protein product: CASSLGHVRGTSVSEQYF. The variable domain in full, with the rest retrieved from reference TRBV5-1 and TRBJ2-7, is KAGVTQTPRYLIKTRGQQVTLSCSPISGHRSVSWYQQTPGQGLQFLFEYFSETQRNKGNFPGRFSGRQFSNSRSEMNVSTLELGDSALYLCASSLGHVRGTSVSEQYFGPGTRLTVT.

As for this clonotype: A much bigger clone sits one base away, suggesting this may be a read error. CDR3 loop: CASSSSGGINEKLSF. The CDR3 DNA sequence: TGCGCCAGCAGCTCGTCGGGCGGGATTAATGAAAAACTGTCTTTT. This chain links TRBV5-1 with TRBJ1-4, with D unclear. The CDR3 runs 15 residues. Germline V CDR1 and CDR2: SGHRS, YFSETQ. The full variable domain, completed using reference TRBV5-1 and TRBJ1-4, is KAGVTQTPRYLIKTRGQQVTLSCSPISGHRSVSWYQQTPGQGLQFLFEYFSETQRNKGNFPGRFSGRQFSNSRSEMNVSTLELGDSALYLCASSSSGGINEKLSFGSGTQLSVL.

The V gene is TRBV4-3, the J gene TRBJ2-7; no reliable D call. The CDR3 has 14 amino acids. Germline V CDR1 and CDR2: LGHNA, YSLEER. Trimming took 3 bases from V and 2 from J, leaving 11 bases between them. The CDR3 is CASSQRYNTYEQYF. The CDR3 coding sequence is TGCGCCAGCAGCCAGCGGTACAACACCTACGAGCAGTACTTC.

The rearrangement uses TRBV12-3 or TRBV12-4 and TRBJ2-7; D not resolved. The CDR3 consists of 15 residues. Trimming left V 3 bases short and J 4 bases short, with 16 bases between. CDR3 residues: CASSFGDRPPYEQYF. The CDR3 DNA reads TGTGCCAGCAGTTTCGGCGACCGGCCCCCTTACGAGCAGTACTTC.

V gene TRBV18 combines with J gene TRBJ1-4; 9 nucleotides line up with TRBD1. The CDR3 is 15 residues long. The ends lost 5 bases at V and 8 bases at J; junction bases unmatched: 9. Germline CDR1 and CDR2: KGHSH and LQKENI. The CDR3 coding sequence is TGTGCCAGCTCATCTCGCCGGACAGGGGAGGAAAAACTGTTTTTT. Encoded protein: CASSSRRTGEEKLFF.

In regard to this clonotype: This may be a read error, as it is one base from a much larger clone. CDR3 in DNA: TGTGCCAGCAGCACTTGGGAGGGTGAGGATGGCTCCACCTTC. It translates to CASSTWEGEDGSTF. This chain connects TRBV14 to TRBJ1-2; D is uncertain. Germline values: CDR1 SGHDN, CDR2 FVKESK. The CDR3 has 14 residues.

This clonotype was counted ten times or more. The J gene is TRBJ2-1, the V gene TRBV29-1, with 14 bases matching TRBD2. The germline V gene has CDR1 SQVTM and CDR2 ANQGSEA. V lost 8 bases, J lost 0 bases, and 9 bases stayed unmatched. This CDR3 has 17 residues. The CDR3 loop reads CSLLGLAGGSSYNEQFF. CDR3 bases: TGCAGCTTACTTGGACTAGCGGGGGGAAGCTCCTACAATGAGCAGTTCTTC.

This clonotype was found many times. The chain is built from TRBV7-8 and TRBJ1-6, with D possibly being TRBD1 (6 bases). The CDR3 sequence is 17 residues long. Per germline, CDR1 SGHVS and CDR2 FQNEAQ. V was clipped by 2 bases and J by 8 bases, with 19 bases between them. The CDR3 is CASSLNFRTGAHSPLHF. The CDR3 DNA follows: TGTGCCAGCAGCTTAAACTTTCGGACGGGGGCTCATTCACCCCTCCACTTT. Filled out from reference TRBV7-8 and TRBJ1-6, the complete variable domain reads GAGVSQSPRYKVAKRGQDVALRCDPISGHVSLFWYQQALGQGPEFLTYFQNEAQLDKSGLPSDRFFAERPEGSVSTLKIQRTQQEDSAVYLCASSLNFRTGAHSPLHFGNGTRLTVT.

This clonotype was seen more than once but under ten times. CDR3 in DNA: TGTGCCAGCTCGTCCAGCGGGAGTGACTACAATGAGCAGTTCTTC. Translated, it gives CASSSSGSDYNEQFF. The J gene is TRBJ2-1, the V gene TRBV18, with 8 bases fitting TRBD2. V shed 6 bases, J shed 3 bases, and the junction held 7 bases outside the gene matches. Germline V gene data show CDR1 as KGHSH and CDR2 as LQKENI. This CDR3 contains 15 residues.

This clonotype was picked up many times. V and J are TRBV4-2 and TRBJ2-5; a weak D match, TRBD2 (5 bases). Deletions cut 0 bases from V and 9 bases from J, with 11 bases between. The CDR3 has 13 residues. Germline V CDR1 and CDR2: LGHNA, YNFKEQ. Written as DNA, the CDR3 is TGTGCCAGCAGCCAAGATCTCGCTAGCCCCCAGTACTTC. This codes for CASSQDLASPQYF.

This clonotype was detected a few times. This chain connects TRBV6-2 or TRBV6-3 to TRBJ2-7; 10 nucleotides agree with TRBD2. Germline lookup yields CDR1 MNHEY and CDR2 SVGEGT. This CDR3 is 13 amino acids long. The trim removed 11 bases at V and 5 bases at J, leaving 9 bases unmatched. The CDR3 reads CAGSAGGPDEQYF. The DNA for the CDR3 is TGTGCCGGATCAGCGGGAGGGCCCGACGAGCAGTACTTC.

This clonotype was seen more than once but under ten times. V is TRBV10-3 and J is TRBJ1-2; the match to TRBD1 covers 8 bases. The CDR3 is made up of 13 amino acids. Germline V gene sequence: CDR1 ENHRY, CDR2 SYGVKD. Trimming removed 7 bases from V and 1 base from J; junction bases left unmatched: 2. The CDR3 region has the DNA TGTGCCATCAACACAGGGGGTAACTATGGCTACACCTTC. It codes for CAINTGGNYGYTF.

Ten or more counts support this clonotype. The chain recombines TRBV12-3 or TRBV12-4 with TRBJ2-2; possibly TRBD2 for D (6 bases). CDR3 length: 15 residues. V lost 5 bases to trimming and J lost 5 bases, with 15 bases between them. CDR3 loop: CASSPWRGETGELFF. The CDR3 DNA sequence: TGTGCCAGCAGTCCCTGGAGGGGAGAAACCGGGGAGCTGTTTTTT.

This clonotype was recorded many times. The chain uses TRBV7-2 and TRBJ2-1; D gene ambiguous. The CDR3 spans 15 residues. CDR1 and CDR2 from the germline V gene are SGHTA and FQGNSA. Deletions cut 1 base from V and 1 base from J, with 8 bases between. The CDR3 loop reads CASSLGSASYNEQFF. The CDR3 nucleotides read TGTGCCAGCAGCTTAGGTAGTGCTTCCTACAATGAGCAGTTCTTC.

There are many counts of this clonotype. The chain joins TRBV25-1 to TRBJ2-3; tentative D call: TRBD2 (6 bases). The CDR3 spans 12 residues. Germline V gene data show CDR1 as MGHDK and CDR2 as SYGVNS. Trimming stripped 6 bases from V and 8 bases from J, with 12 bases between. CDR3 bases: TGTGCCAGCAGGGGACTCGGCGGTACGCAGTATTTT. It is translated as CASRGLGGTQYF. Complete variable domain (other parts from reference TRBV25-1 and TRBJ2-3): EADIYQTPRYLVIGTGKKITLECSQTMGHDKMYWYQQDPGMELHLIHYSYGVNSTEKGDLSSESTVSRIRTEHFPLTLESARPSHTSQYLCASRGLGGTQYFGPGTRLTVL.

This CDR3 is CASSLVLGSPYNEQFF. In DNA form, the CDR3 reads TGTGCCAGCAGCTTAGTTCTGGGCAGCCCGTACAATGAGCAGTTCTTC. This rearrangement joins TRBV7-2 to TRBJ2-1; no reliable D call. The length of the CDR3 is 16 residues. CDR1 and CDR2 (germline): SGHTA, FQGNSA. V was pared by 1 base and J by 4 bases, with 14 bases between. The complete variable domain, with remaining parts taken from reference TRBV7-2 and TRBJ2-1, reads GAGVSQSPSNKVTEKGKDVELRCDPISGHTALYWYRQSLGQGLEFLIYFQGNSAPDKSGLPSDRFSAERTGGSVSTLTIQRTQQEDSAVYLCASSLVLGSPYNEQFFGPGTRLTVL.

This clonotype was detected many times. The chain couples TRBV28 to TRBJ2-1; D not certain. V gave up 7 bases and J gave up 0 bases, with 13 bases separating them. Germline V gives CDR1 MDHEN, CDR2 SYDVKM. This CDR3 has 15 amino acids. CDR3 in amino acids: CASTTDDSSYNEQFF. CDR3 bases: TGTGCCAGCACCACAGACGACTCCTCCTACAATGAGCAGTTCTTC.

This clonotype was counted a few times. The chain employs TRBV6-1 and TRBJ2-1, with TRBD2 matching 7 bases. CDR1 and CDR2 from the germline V gene are MNHNS and SASEGT. Trimming at V came to 6 bases and at J to 1 base, leaving 3 bases not matched to a gene. The CDR3 totals 14 residues. This CDR3 is CASRTSYSYNEQFF. DNA of the CDR3: TGTGCCAGCAGGACTAGCTATTCCTACAATGAGCAGTTCTTC.

This clonotype was recorded at least ten times. V is TRBV28 and J is TRBJ2-1; D assignment may be TRBD1 or TRBD2 (5 bases each). Germline CDR1 MDHEN, CDR2 SYDVKM. Deletions cut 8 bases from V and 2 bases from J, with 10 bases between. The CDR3 loop spans 13 amino acids. The CDR3 nucleotides read TGTGCCAGCGGGGGTATGACCTACAATGAGCAGTTCTTC. This sequence encodes CASGGMTYNEQFF. The variable domain in full, completed from reference TRBV28 and TRBJ2-1, reads DVKVTQSSRYLVKRTGEKVFLECVQDMDHENMFWYRQDPGLGLRLIYFSYDVKMKEKGDIPEGYSVSREKKERFSLILESASTNQTSMYLCASGGMTYNEQFFGPGTRLTVL.

This clonotype was recorded at least ten times. The J gene is TRBJ2-1, the V gene TRBV29-1; weak D call: TRBD2 (6 bases). CDR1 is SQVTM, CDR2 ANQGSEA, per germline. The ends were cut back, 8 bases at V and 0 bases at J, with 23 bases in the middle. This CDR3 has 17 amino acids. The CDR3: CSFRGLFEGGSYNEQFF. In nucleotides, the CDR3 is TGCAGCTTTAGGGGACTCTTCGAGGGAGGCTCCTACAATGAGCAGTTCTTC.